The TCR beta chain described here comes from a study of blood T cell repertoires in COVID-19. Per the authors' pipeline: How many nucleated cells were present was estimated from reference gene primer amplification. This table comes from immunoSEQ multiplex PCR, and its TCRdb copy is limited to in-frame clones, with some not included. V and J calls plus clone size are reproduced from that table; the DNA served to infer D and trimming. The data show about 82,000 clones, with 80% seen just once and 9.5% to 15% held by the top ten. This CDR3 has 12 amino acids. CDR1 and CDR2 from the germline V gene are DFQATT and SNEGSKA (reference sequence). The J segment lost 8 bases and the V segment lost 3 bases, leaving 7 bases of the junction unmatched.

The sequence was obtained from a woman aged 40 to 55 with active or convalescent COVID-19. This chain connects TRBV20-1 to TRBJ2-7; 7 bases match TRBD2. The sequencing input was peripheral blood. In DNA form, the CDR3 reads TGCAGTGCTAGTAAGGCAGCGGGACAGCAGTACTTC. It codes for CSASKAAGQQYF.